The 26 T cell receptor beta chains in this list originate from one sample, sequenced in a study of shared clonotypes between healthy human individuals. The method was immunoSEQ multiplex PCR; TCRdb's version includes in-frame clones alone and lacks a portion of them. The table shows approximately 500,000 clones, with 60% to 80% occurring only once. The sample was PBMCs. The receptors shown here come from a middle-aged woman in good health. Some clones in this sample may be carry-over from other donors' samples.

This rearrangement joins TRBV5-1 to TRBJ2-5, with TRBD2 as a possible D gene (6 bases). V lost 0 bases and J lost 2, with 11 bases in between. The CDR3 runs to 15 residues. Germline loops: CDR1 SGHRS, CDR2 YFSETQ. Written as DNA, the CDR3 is TGCGCCAGCAGCTTGGGCGGGACGCAGCAAGAGACCCAGTACTTC. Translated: CASSLGGTQQETQYF.

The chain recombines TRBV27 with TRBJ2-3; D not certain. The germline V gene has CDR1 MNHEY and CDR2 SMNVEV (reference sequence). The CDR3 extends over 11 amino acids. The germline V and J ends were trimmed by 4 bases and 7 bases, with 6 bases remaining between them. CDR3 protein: CASSSRNTQYF. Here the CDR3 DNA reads TGTGCCAGCAGTTCCCGCAATACGCAGTATTTT.

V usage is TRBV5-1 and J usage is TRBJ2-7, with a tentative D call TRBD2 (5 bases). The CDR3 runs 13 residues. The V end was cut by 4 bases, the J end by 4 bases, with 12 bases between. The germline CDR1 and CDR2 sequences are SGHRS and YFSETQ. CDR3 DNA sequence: TGCGCCAGCAGCCGCCGTGACTATTACGAGCAGTACTTC. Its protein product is CASSRRDYYEQYF. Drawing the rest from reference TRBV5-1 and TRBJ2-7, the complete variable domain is KAGVTQTPRYLIKTRGQQVTLSCSPISGHRSVSWYQQTPGQGLQFLFEYFSETQRNKGNFPGRFSGRQFSNSRSEMNVSTLELGDSALYLCASSRRDYYEQYFGPGTRLTVT.

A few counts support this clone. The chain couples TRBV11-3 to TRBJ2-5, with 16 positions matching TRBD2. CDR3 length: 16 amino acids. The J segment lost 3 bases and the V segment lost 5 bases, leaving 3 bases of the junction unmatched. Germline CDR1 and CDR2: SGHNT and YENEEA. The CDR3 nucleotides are TGTGCCAGCAGCAAGGGACTAGCGGGAGGGGAAGAGACCCAGTACTTC. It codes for CASSKGLAGGEETQYF.

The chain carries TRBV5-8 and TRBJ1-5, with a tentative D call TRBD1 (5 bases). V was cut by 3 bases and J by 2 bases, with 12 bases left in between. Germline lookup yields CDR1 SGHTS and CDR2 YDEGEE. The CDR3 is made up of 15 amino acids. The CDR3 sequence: CASSWPGTGNQPQHF. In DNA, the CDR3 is TGTGCCAGCAGCTGGCCGGGGACGGGCAATCAGCCCCAGCATTTT. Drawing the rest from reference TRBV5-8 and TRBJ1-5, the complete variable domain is EAGVTQSPTHLIKTRGQQATLRCSPISGHTSVYWYQQALGLGLQFLLWYDEGEERNRGNFPPRFSGRQFPNYSSELNVNALELEDSALYLCASSWPGTGNQPQHFGDGTRLSIL.

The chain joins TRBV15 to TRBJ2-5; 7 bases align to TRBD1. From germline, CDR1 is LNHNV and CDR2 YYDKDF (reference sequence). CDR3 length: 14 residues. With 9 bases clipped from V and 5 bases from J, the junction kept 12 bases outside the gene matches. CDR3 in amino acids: CATSTGVWGETQYF. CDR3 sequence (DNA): TGTGCCACGTCCACAGGGGTGTGGGGGGAGACCCAGTACTTC. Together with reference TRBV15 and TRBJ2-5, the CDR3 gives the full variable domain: DAMVIQNPRYQVTQFGKPVTLSCSQTLNHNVMYWYQQKSSQAPKLLFHYYDKDFNNEADTPDNFQSRRPNTSFCFLDIRSPGLGDTAMYLCATSTGVWGETQYFGPGTRLLVL.

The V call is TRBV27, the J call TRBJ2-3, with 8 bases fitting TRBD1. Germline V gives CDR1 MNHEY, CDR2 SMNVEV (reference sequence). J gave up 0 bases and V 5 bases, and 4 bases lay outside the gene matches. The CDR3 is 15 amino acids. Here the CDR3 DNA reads TGTGCCAGCAGTCCCTACAGGGGGAGCACAGATACGCAGTATTTT. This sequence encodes CASSPYRGSTDTQYF.

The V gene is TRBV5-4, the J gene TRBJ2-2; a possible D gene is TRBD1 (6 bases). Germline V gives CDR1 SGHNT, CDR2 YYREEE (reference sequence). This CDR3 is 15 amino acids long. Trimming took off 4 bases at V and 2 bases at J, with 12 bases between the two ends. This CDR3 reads CASSVWTANTGELFF. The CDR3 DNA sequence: TGTGCCAGCAGCGTGTGGACAGCAAACACCGGGGAGCTGTTTTTT.

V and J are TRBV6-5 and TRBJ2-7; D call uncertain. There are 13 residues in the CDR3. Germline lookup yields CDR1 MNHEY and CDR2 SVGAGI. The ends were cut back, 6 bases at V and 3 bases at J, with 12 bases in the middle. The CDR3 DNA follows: TGTGCCAGCAGACCCGGGCCTTACTACGAGCAGTACTTC. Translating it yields CASRPGPYYEQYF.

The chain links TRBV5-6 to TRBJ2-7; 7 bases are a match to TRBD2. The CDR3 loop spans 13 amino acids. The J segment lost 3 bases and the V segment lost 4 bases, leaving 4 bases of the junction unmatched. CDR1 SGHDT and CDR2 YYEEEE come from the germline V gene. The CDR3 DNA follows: TGTGCCAGCAGCCAAGAGCGGGGCTACGAGCAGTACTTC. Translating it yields CASSQERGYEQYF. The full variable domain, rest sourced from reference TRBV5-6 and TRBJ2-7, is DAGVTQSPTHLIKTRGQQVTLRCSPKSGHDTVSWYQQALGQGPQFIFQYYEEEERQRGNFPDRFSGHQFPNYSSELNVNALLLGDSALYLCASSQERGYEQYFGPGTRLTVT.

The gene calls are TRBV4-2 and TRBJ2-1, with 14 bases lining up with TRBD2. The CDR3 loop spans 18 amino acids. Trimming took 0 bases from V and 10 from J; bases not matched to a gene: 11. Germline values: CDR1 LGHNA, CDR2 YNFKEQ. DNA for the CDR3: TGTGCCAGCAGCCAAGACCCCGGGACTAGCGGGAGAAGTGAAGAGCAGTTCTTC. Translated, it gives CASSQDPGTSGRSEEQFF.

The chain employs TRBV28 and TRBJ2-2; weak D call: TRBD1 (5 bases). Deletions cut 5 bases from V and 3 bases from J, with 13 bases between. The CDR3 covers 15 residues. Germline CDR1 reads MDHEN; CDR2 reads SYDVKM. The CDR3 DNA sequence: TGTGCCAGCAGTCCCCGAGACAGATACACCGGGGAGCTGTTTTTT. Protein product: CASSPRDRYTGELFF. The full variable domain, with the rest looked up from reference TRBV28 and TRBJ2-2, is DVKVTQSSRYLVKRTGEKVFLECVQDMDHENMFWYRQDPGLGLRLIYFSYDVKMKEKGDIPEGYSVSREKKERFSLILESASTNQTSMYLCASSPRDRYTGELFFGEGSRLTVL.

The DNA of the CDR3 is TGTGCCAGCAGTGTGGGCCGTAACACCGGGGAGCTGTTTTTT. This codes for CASSVGRNTGELFF. The chain links TRBV6-4 to TRBJ2-2; D is unresolved. The CDR3 contains 14 residues. The germline CDR1 and CDR2 sequences are MRHNA and SNTAGT. The V end lost 4 bases, the J end lost 2 bases, and 8 bases lay between the germline ends.

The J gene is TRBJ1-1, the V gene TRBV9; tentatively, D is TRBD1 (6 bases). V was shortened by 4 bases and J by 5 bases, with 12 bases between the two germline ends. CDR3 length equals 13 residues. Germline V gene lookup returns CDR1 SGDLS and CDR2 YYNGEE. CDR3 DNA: TGTGCCAGCAGCACAGGGCCGGGGACTGAAGCTTTCTTT. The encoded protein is CASSTGPGTEAFF.

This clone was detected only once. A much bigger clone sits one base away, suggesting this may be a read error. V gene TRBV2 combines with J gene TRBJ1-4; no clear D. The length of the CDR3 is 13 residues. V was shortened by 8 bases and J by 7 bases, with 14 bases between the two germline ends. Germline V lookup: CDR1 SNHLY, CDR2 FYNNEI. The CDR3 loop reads CASGPRSGEKLFF. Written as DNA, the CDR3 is TGTGCCAGCGGCCCCCGCTCGGGTGAAAAACTGTTTTTT.

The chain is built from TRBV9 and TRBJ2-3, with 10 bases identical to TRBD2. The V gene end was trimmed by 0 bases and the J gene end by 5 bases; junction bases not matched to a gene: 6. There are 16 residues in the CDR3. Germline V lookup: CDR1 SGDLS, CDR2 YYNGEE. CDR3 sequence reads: CASSVGVAGGVDTQYF. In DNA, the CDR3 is TGTGCCAGCAGCGTAGGCGTAGCGGGAGGAGTAGATACGCAGTATTTT.

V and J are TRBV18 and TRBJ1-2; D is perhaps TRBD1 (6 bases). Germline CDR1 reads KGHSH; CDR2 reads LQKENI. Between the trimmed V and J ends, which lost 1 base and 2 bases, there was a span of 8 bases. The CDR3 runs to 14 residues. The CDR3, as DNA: TGTGCCAGCTCACCACGGGACACAAACTATGGCTACACCTTC. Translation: CASSPRDTNYGYTF.

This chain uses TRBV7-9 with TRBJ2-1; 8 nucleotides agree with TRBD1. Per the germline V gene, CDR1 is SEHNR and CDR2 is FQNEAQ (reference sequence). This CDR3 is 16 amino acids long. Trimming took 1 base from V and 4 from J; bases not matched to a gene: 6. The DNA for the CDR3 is TGTGCCAGCAGCTTAGAGACAGGGGAACGGTACAATGAGCAGTTCTTC. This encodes CASSLETGERYNEQFF.

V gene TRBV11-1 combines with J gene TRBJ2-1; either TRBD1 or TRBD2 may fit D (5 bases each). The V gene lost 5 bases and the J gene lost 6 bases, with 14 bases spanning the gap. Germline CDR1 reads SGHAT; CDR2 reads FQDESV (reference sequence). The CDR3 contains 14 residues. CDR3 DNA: TGTGCCAGCAGCCCGAGGGACGGCAGCAATGAGCAGTTCTTC. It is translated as CASSPRDGSNEQFF. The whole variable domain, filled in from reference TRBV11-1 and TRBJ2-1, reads EAEVAQSPRYKITEKSQAVAFWCDPISGHATLYWYRQILGQGPELLVQFQDESVVDDSQLPKDRFSAERLKGVDSTLKIQPAELGDSAMYLCASSPRDGSNEQFFGPGTRLTVL.

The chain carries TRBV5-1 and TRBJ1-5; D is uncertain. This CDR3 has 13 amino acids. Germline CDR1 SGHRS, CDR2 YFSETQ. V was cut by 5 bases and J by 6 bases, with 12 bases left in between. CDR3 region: CASSGPSVQPQHF. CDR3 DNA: TGCGCCAGCAGTGGACCATCCGTTCAGCCCCAGCATTTT.

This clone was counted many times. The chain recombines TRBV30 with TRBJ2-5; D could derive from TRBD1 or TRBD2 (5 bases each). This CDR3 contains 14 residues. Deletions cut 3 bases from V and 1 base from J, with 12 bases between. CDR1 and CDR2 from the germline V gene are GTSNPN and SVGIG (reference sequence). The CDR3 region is CAWRPGTAQETQYF. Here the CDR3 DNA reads TGTGCCTGGAGACCCGGGACCGCCCAAGAGACCCAGTACTTC.

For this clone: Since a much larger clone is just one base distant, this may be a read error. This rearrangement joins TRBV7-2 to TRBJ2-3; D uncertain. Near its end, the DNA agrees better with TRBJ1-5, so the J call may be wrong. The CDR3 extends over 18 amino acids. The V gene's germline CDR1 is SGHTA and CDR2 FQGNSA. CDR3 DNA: TGTGCCAGCAGCTTAATCCAGGCGGGAGTTGGGAGCACAGATACGCAGCATTTT. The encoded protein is CASSLIQAGVGSTDTQHF.

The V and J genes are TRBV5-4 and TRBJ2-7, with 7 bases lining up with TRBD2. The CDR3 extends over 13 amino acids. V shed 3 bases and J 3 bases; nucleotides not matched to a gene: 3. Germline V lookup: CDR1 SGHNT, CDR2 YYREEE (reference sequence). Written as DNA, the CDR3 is TGTGCCAGCAGCTCAGGCGGGGGCTACGAGCAGTACTTC. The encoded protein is CASSSGGGYEQYF.

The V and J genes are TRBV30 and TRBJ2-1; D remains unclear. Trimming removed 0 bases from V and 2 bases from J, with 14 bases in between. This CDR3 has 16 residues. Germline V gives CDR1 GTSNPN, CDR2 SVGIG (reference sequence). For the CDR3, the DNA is TGTGCCTGGAGTGTACCCTGGAGAGTAGCCTACAATGAGCAGTTCTTC. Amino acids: CAWSVPWRVAYNEQFF. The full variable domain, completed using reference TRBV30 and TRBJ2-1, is SQTIHQWPATLVQPVGSPLSLECTVEGTSNPNLYWYRQAAGRGLQLLFYSVGIGQISSEVPQNLSASRPQDRQFILSSKKLLLSDSGFYLCAWSVPWRVAYNEQFFGPGTRLTVL.

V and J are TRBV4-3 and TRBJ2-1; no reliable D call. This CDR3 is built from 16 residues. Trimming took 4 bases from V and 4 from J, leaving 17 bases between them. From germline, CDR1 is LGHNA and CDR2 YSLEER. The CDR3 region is CASSLVQASFYNEQFF. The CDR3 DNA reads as TGCGCCAGCAGCCTAGTCCAAGCGAGTTTTTACAATGAGCAGTTCTTC.

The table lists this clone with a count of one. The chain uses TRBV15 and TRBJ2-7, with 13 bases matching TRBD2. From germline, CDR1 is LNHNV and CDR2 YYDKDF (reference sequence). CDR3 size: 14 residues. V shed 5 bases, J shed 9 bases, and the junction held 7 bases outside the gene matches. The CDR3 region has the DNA TGTGCCACCAGCCGCGGGACTAGCGGGAAGGGGCAGTACTTC. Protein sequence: CATSRGTSGKGQYF.